This TCR beta chain appears in the sequencing data of a study of technical replicates of blood from a handful of donors (dated by TCRdb to the late 2010s). Cut back by 6 bases and 5 bases, the V and J ends lie 17 bases apart. The CDR3 numbers 14 residues from cysteine through phenylalanine. Only the CDR3 portion is preserved as DNA: 42 bases, with reading frame beginning at the first base. As encoded in the germline V gene, CDR1 is SQVTM while CDR2 is ANQGSEA. The protocol used for the library was the immunoSEQ multiplex PCR assay. TCRdb re-hosts the immuneACCESS table, in-frame sequences only. Its copies lack some clones; in the studies checked, an unresolved V gene accounts for under half of them, and the cause for the rest is not known. In this sample the table shows approximately 70,000 clones, 95% to 96% of which occur a single time. The ten largest account for 0.24% of the sample. Details on this clone: No cognate antigen has been identified for it. Base qualities were left out, and no much larger clone turns up one base away.

The material sequenced was T cells isolated from PBMCs. The rearrangement joined TRBV29-1 to TRBJ2-1; the D gene is perhaps TRBD2, from 6 matching bases. This TCR was recovered from a human donor in good health. The base sequence is TGCAGCGTAAATGCCGCCGGACTAAACAATGAGCAGTTCTTC. Translated, this is CSVNAAGLNNEQFF.